The source of this TCR beta chain is a study of post-analysis software for immune sequencing data. Study-level findings and limits: Comparison of patients with controls showed a handful of TRBV segments more frequent in patients, TRBV5-6, TRBV5-1 and TRBV20-1 among them. Controls had significantly higher normalized Chao1 diversity than multiple sclerosis patients.

Comment on this clonotype: Its antigen is not known.

Germline CDR1 and CDR2: MNHEY and SMNVEV (reference sequence). The germline V and J ends were trimmed by 6 bases and 1 base, with 19 bases remaining between them. The CDR3 length is 16 residues. Incorporated into the TCR beta cDNA libraries were unique molecular identifiers, which served to reduce PCR and sequencing biases. TCRdb redid the calling of the PCR reads with MiXCR, one entry per CDR3 protein. The table includes about 540,000 distinct CDR3 sequences, under 40% detected once. The V gene is TRBV27, the J gene TRBJ2-7; D is possibly TRBD1 or TRBD2 (5 bases each). Sequencing used blood. This sequence was found in a girl under 18 with multiple sclerosis. This CDR3 is CASSPRSGRGSYEQYF. CDR3 DNA sequence: TGTGCCAGCAGCCCCCGGTCGGGACGGGGTTCCTACGAGCAGTACTTC.